The next 26 T cell receptor beta chains were all read from a single sample in a study of T-cell memory formation after mild COVID-19. From the 5' RACE reads, TCRdb called clonotypes with MiXCR, one entry per CDR3 protein. The data contain about 360,000 distinct CDR3 sequences, around an eighth of them singletons. Sequenced material: PBMCs or a T cell subset sorted from them (not recorded which). The receptors were sampled from a man younger than 35 who had mild COVID-19 (a few samples of this study predate the infection). Cell type and time point are not known.

This clonotype was recorded a few times. The chain recombines TRBV19 with TRBJ1-5; D is ambiguous. This CDR3 comprises 14 residues. CDR1 and CDR2 from the germline V gene are LNHDA and SQIVND (reference sequence). V was shortened by 7 bases and J by 0 bases, with 10 bases between the two germline ends. This CDR3 is CASTVDHSNQPQHF. In DNA form, the CDR3 reads TGTGCCAGTACCGTGGACCATAGCAATCAGCCCCAGCATTTT.

This clonotype was seen ten or more times. The rearrangement uses TRBV5-1 and TRBJ1-6; D remains ambiguous. CDR3 length: 15 amino acids. V was shortened by 4 bases and J by 8 bases, with 16 bases between the two germline ends. The V gene's germline CDR1 is SGHRS and CDR2 YFSETQ. The CDR3 spells CASSLSNLQDSPLHF. In DNA form, the CDR3 reads TGCGCCAGCAGCCTGTCGAATCTTCAGGATTCACCCCTCCACTTT.

The sample holds many counts of this clonotype. J is TRBJ2-1 and V is TRBV5-1, with TRBD1 identical over 12 bases. Germline V gene sequence: CDR1 SGHRS, CDR2 YFSETQ. The CDR3 loop spans 17 amino acids. The J segment lost 4 bases and the V segment lost 5 bases, leaving 10 bases of the junction unmatched. The CDR3 bases are TGCGCCAGCAGGGCCGGGACAGGGGGCTCGTCGTACAATGAGCAGTTCTTC. Translation gives CASRAGTGGSSYNEQFF.

This clonotype was detected a few times. This chain uses TRBV20-1 with TRBJ2-1; 7 nucleotides agree with TRBD1. This CDR3 region has 14 residues. With V trimmed by 3 bases and J by 0 bases, 2 bases remained unmatched. Germline loops: CDR1 DFQATT, CDR2 SNEGSKA (reference sequence). In DNA, the CDR3 is TGCAGTGCTAGCCGGGACAGCTCCTACAATGAGCAGTTCTTC. Protein: CSASRDSSYNEQFF.

The chain uses TRBV25-1 and TRBJ2-1; D ambiguous. Trimming stripped 0 bases from V and 10 bases from J, with 10 bases between. The CDR3 is made up of 13 amino acids. Germline V CDR1 and CDR2: MGHDK, SYGVNS. Here the CDR3 reads CASSEYSGGEQFF. The DNA of the CDR3 is TGTGCCAGCAGTGAATACTCGGGCGGCGAGCAGTTCTTC.

The chain has TRBV27 and TRBJ2-1, with TRBD2 matching over 7 bases. Germline lookup yields CDR1 MNHEY and CDR2 SMNVEV (reference sequence). J gave up 1 base and V 6 bases, and 9 bases lay outside the gene matches. This CDR3 contains 16 residues. CDR3 loop: CASRRLGLESYNEQFF. The CDR3 DNA reads as TGTGCCAGCAGACGGCTAGGACTAGAGTCCTACAATGAGCAGTTCTTC.

This clonotype has just one count. V gene TRBV2 combines with J gene TRBJ1-2; 9 bases map to TRBD1. J gave up 8 bases and V 5 bases, and 9 bases lay outside the gene matches. The CDR3 consists of 14 residues. The germline gives CDR1 SNHLY, CDR2 FYNNEI. The CDR3 DNA follows: TGTGCCAGCAGTCCTCAGGGGACAGGGTCAGGCTACACCTTC. It yields the protein CASSPQGTGSGYTF.

This clonotype was recorded a few times. This sequence joins TRBV5-1 and TRBJ1-2, with no clear D. Germline CDR1 is SGHRS and CDR2 is YFSETQ. V lost 5 bases to trimming and J lost 3 bases, with 11 bases between them. The CDR3 length is 13 residues. DNA of the CDR3: TGCGCCAGCAGGAATGCAGAGCACTATGGCTACACCTTC. Protein product: CASRNAEHYGYTF.

This clonotype came up a few times. The chain links TRBV20-1 to TRBJ2-1, with TRBD2 identical over 10 bases. Germline CDR1 and CDR2: DFQATT and SNEGSKA (reference sequence). The CDR3 consists of 16 residues. Trimming cost V 3 bases and J 4 bases; bases outside gene matches: 9. The CDR3 spells CSASGGASGGYNEQFF. The DNA for the CDR3 is TGCAGTGCTAGCGGCGGGGCTAGCGGGGGTTACAATGAGCAGTTCTTC.

This clonotype was counted a few times. The rearrangement joins TRBV10-1 to TRBJ2-1; 10 nucleotides line up with TRBD2. This CDR3 has 17 residues. Germline V gene sequence: CDR1 WNHNN, CDR2 SYGVQD (reference sequence). V was clipped by 3 bases and J by 0 bases; unmatched bases: 5. For the CDR3, the DNA is TGCGCCAGCAGTGATCCTACTAGCGGGGTCTCCTACAATGAGCAGTTCTTC. Its protein product is CASSDPTSGVSYNEQFF.

V usage is TRBV7-3 and J usage is TRBJ2-5; a weak D match, TRBD2 (6 bases). Trimming took off 5 bases at V and 1 base at J, with 14 bases between the two ends. CDR3 length equals 15 residues. Germline V gene lookup returns CDR1 SGHTA and CDR2 FQGTGA. The CDR3 region has the DNA TGTGCCAGCAGCCCGACTCCGGGGGTCCAAGAGACCCAGTACTTC. Residues: CASSPTPGVQETQYF.

This clonotype was seen at least ten times. The V call is TRBV20-1, the J call TRBJ2-3, with D perhaps TRBD1 or TRBD2 (6 bases each). The germline V gene encodes CDR1 DFQATT and CDR2 SNEGSKA (reference sequence). Trimming took off 2 bases at V and 4 bases at J, with 16 bases between the two ends. The CDR3 runs to 15 residues. CDR3 DNA: TGCAGTGCTAGAAGGGTGGGGGGCCCGGCAGATACGCAGTATTTT. Protein sequence: CSARRVGGPADTQYF.

V usage is TRBV5-6 and J usage is TRBJ2-3; no firm D call. Germline V gives CDR1 SGHDT, CDR2 YYEEEE. CDR3 size: 12 residues. Trimming stripped 4 bases from V and 7 bases from J, with 10 bases between. CDR3 residues: CASSLTPNTQYF. The CDR3 DNA reads TGTGCCAGCAGCCTCACACCTAATACGCAGTATTTT.

This clonotype was recorded a few times. The V gene is TRBV3-1, the J gene TRBJ1-6; the match to TRBD1 covers 7 bases. V shed 4 bases, J shed 6 bases, and the junction held 3 bases outside the gene matches. The CDR3 length is 14 residues. Germline V gene sequence: CDR1 LGHDT, CDR2 YNNKEL (reference sequence). CDR3 DNA sequence: TGTGCCAGCAGCCTAGGACAGGCTAATTCACCCCTCCACTTT. It yields the protein CASSLGQANSPLHF.

The chain joins TRBV2 to TRBJ1-5, with no clear D. CDR1 and CDR2 (germline): SNHLY, FYNNEI. The CDR3 is 14 amino acids. V lost 3 bases, J lost 5 bases, and 11 bases lay in between. CDR3 DNA: TGTGCCAGCAGTGATCGGGGAGTGGATCAGCCCCAGCATTTT. Amino acid sequence: CASSDRGVDQPQHF. The whole variable domain, remainder taken from reference TRBV2 and TRBJ1-5, is EPEVTQTPSHQVTQMGQEVILRCVPISNHLYFYWYRQILGQKVEFLVSFYNNEISEKSEIFDDQFSVERPDGSNFTLKIRSTKLEDSAMYFCASSDRGVDQPQHFGDGTRLSIL.

This clonotype was recorded a few times. This rearrangement joins TRBV12-3 or TRBV12-4 to TRBJ1-2; the D is unclear. This CDR3 is 13 amino acids long. V was trimmed by 8 bases and J by 10 bases, leaving 20 bases between them. DNA for the CDR3: TGTGCCAGCGAAGTTCCAGAGCTCGCAACCTACACCTTC. Translation: CASEVPELATYTF.

The chain links TRBV5-1 to TRBJ2-2, with 13 positions matching TRBD2. V lost 2 bases and J lost 2; bases outside the gene matches: 9. The CDR3 loop spans 19 amino acids. The germline CDR1 and CDR2 sequences are SGHRS and YFSETQ. The CDR3 nucleotides read TGCGCCAGCAGCTTCGCGACTAGCGGGGGGCCGGGTAACACCGGGGAGCTGTTTTTT. This sequence encodes CASSFATSGGPGNTGELFF. Full variable domain (outside the CDR3, taken from reference TRBV5-1 and TRBJ2-2): KAGVTQTPRYLIKTRGQQVTLSCSPISGHRSVSWYQQTPGQGLQFLFEYFSETQRNKGNFPGRFSGRQFSNSRSEMNVSTLELGDSALYLCASSFATSGGPGNTGELFFGEGSRLTVL.

This clonotype showed up just a few times. The V and J genes are TRBV13 and TRBJ1-2; TRBD1 matches at 9 bases. This CDR3 has 14 residues. V lost 5 bases to trimming and J lost 7 bases; unmatched junction nucleotides: 8. The V gene's germline CDR1 is PRHDT and CDR2 FYEKMQ (reference sequence). The CDR3 region is CASSLGTGNRGYTF. CDR3 sequence (DNA): TGTGCCAGCAGCCTCGGGACAGGGAACCGTGGCTACACCTTC.

This clonotype was counted a few times. The rearrangement joins TRBV20-1 to TRBJ2-5; 8 positions match TRBD1. CDR1 is DFQATT and CDR2 is SNEGSKA in the germline V gene (reference sequence). After removal of 6 bases from V and 4 bases from J, the junction contained 10 bases not matched to a gene. The CDR3 spans 14 residues. CDR3 loop: CSAGPGTGGETQYF. The DNA of the CDR3 is TGCAGTGCGGGCCCTGGGACAGGCGGAGAGACCCAGTACTTC.

The V gene is TRBV6-6, the J gene TRBJ1-3; D is perhaps TRBD1 (5 bases). The CDR3 runs 14 residues. In germline, CDR1 is MNHNY, CDR2 SVGAGI (reference sequence). V was pared by 6 bases and J by 0 bases, with 9 bases between. The CDR3 DNA is TGTGCCAGCAGCAGGGAGAACTCTGGAAACACCATATATTTT. Protein: CASSRENSGNTIYF.

The sample holds a few counts of this clonotype. V and J are TRBV7-8 and TRBJ1-2; TRBD1 might be the D (5 bases). The length of the CDR3 is 12 residues. Trimming left V 5 bases short and J 6 bases short, with 10 bases between. Germline CDR1 SGHVS, CDR2 FQNEAQ. The CDR3 is CASSPGHDGYTF. CDR3 DNA: TGTGCCAGCAGCCCCGGACACGATGGCTACACCTTC.

The chain links TRBV2 to TRBJ2-2, with TRBD1 as a possible D gene (5 bases). V was pared by 7 bases and J by 2 bases, with 8 bases between. The CDR3 is 13 residues long. Per the germline V gene, CDR1 is SNHLY and CDR2 is FYNNEI. CDR3 bases: TGTGCCAGCATGGGGCCAAACACCGGGGAGCTGTTTTTT. Translating gives CASMGPNTGELFF.

This clonotype was observed a handful of times. The rearrangement joins TRBV5-1 to TRBJ2-7; maybe TRBD1 (6 bases). CDR1 is SGHRS and CDR2 is YFSETQ in the germline V gene. The CDR3 totals 13 residues. V lost 7 bases, J lost 7 bases, and 18 bases lay in between. This CDR3 reads CASGRDTMSEQYV. DNA of the CDR3: TGCGCCAGCGGCCGGGACACCATGTCTGAGCAGTACGTC.

This clonotype was seen only a few times. The genes are TRBV18 and TRBJ1-2; D is ambiguous. CDR1 KGHSH and CDR2 LQKENI come from the germline V gene. Trimming removed 2 bases at V and 5 bases at J, with 12 bases between. The CDR3 extends over 14 amino acids. For the CDR3, the DNA is TGTGCCAGCTCACCAGAGGGCGCGGAGTATGGCTACACCTTC. It encodes CASSPEGAEYGYTF.

This clonotype was seen repeatedly, ten times or more. The chain combines TRBV4-3 with TRBJ1-4, with 9 positions matching TRBD1. The ends lost 1 base at V and 8 bases at J; junction bases unmatched: 8. Per the germline V gene, CDR1 is LGHNA and CDR2 is YSLEER. CDR3 length equals 16 residues. Here the CDR3 DNA reads TGCGCCAGCAGCCAAGGTGTGGGACAGGGAAGCGAAAAACTGTTTTTT. It codes for CASSQGVGQGSEKLFF.

There are a few counts of this clonotype. This chain connects TRBV28 to TRBJ2-1, with D possibly TRBD1 on 5 matching bases. CDR3 length: 13 amino acids. Looked up from germline, CDR1 is MDHEN and CDR2 is SYDVKM. V dropped 8 bases and J dropped 4 bases, with 12 bases sitting between them. In DNA, the CDR3 is TGTGCCAGCGGCGTCACAGGTTACAATGAGCAGTTCTTC. Its translation: CASGVTGYNEQFF. Variable domain in full (rest from reference TRBV28 and TRBJ2-1): DVKVTQSSRYLVKRTGEKVFLECVQDMDHENMFWYRQDPGLGLRLIYFSYDVKMKEKGDIPEGYSVSREKKERFSLILESASTNQTSMYLCASGVTGYNEQFFGPGTRLTVL.